This TCR beta chain came from a study of vaccination and CD4 T cells after COVID-19. Treatment here: roughly ten-day PBMC culture with coronavirus spike peptide pools or control peptides (ViraFEST assay). The study sequenced cultured CD4+ T cell DNA using the Oncomine TCR Beta short-read assay. TCRdb ran MiXCR on the PCR reads and lists one entry per CDR3 protein. The sample consists of roughly 14,000 distinct CDR3 sequences, more than 40% of them appearing once. Study-level results: Median numbers of SARS-CoV-2-reactive clonotypes increased from approximately 21 to 40 (not a significant change).

Remarks on this clonotype: Its specificity is not known.

Germline CDR1 reads LNHDA; CDR2 reads SQIVND (reference sequence). The junction had 17 bases not matched to a gene; V was cut back by 6 bases and J by 4 bases. The CDR3 covers 18 residues. V gene TRBV19 combines with J gene TRBJ2-3, with TRBD2 matching 9 bases. The sequencing input was cultured CD4+ T cells from blood. The receptor's source is a human donor with COVID-19. The CDR3 DNA reads as TGTGCCAGTAGGGCACCTAGCGGGGATCGATTTGGTGCAGATACGCAGTATTTT. Translated, it gives CASRAPSGDRFGADTQYF.